This T cell receptor (beta chain) came from a study of blood T cells in healthy people across ages. Study results and limitations: A roughly linear fall in TCR beta diversity per million T cells was seen with increasing age. Without sorted subsets, naive and antigen-experienced compartments could not be conclusively compared.

This clonotype was picked up a small number of times. Its antigen is unknown. Possible read error: a much larger clone is one base away. The V segment lost 6 bases and the J segment 5 bases; nucleotides outside the gene matches: 9. CDR1 MDHEN and CDR2 SYDVKM come from the germline V gene. The CDR3 extends over 14 amino acids. Using a J-beta primer mix together with a sample-barcoded 5' primer, a second PCR was run for about 6 to 11 cycles. TCRdb passed the 5' RACE reads through MiXCR, listing each CDR3 protein once. Among approximately 810,000 distinct CDR3 sequences, roughly 26% were seen once, and the ten largest hold around 15%.

Sequences were obtained from blood. V usage is TRBV28 and J usage is TRBJ2-7; the match to TRBD1 covers 8 bases. This TCR derives from a woman aged 80 or over in good health. DNA for the CDR3: TGTGCCAGCAGGTCGGGACAGGCTCTCGACGAGCAGTACTTC. Translated, it gives CASRSGQALDEQYF.